Below are 27 T cell receptor beta chains sequenced from a single sample in a study of a mutant IDH1 vaccine in newly diagnosed glioma (dated by TCRdb to the early 2020s). The time point tag for this specimen amounts to: week 35, safety follow-up. Every vaccine dose consisted of 300 ug of a 20-mer mutant IDH1 peptide in Montanide, administered subcutaneously together with topical imiquimod. Their antigen targets remain unknown. Library construction relied on the immunoSEQ multiplex PCR assay. TCRdb stores this immuneACCESS table with in-frame sequences only. Part of the clones is absent; in the studies checked, under half of the shortfall reflects unresolved V genes, and no reason is known for the rest. In all, the sample holds 44,000 or so clones, and roughly 79% of those were seen once. 4.7% of the sample belongs to the ten largest clones. Sequenced here: PBMCs, sampled from a glioma patient whose treatment included an IDH1 peptide vaccine. Receptors were obtained from a woman aged 40 to 50 with glioma. Some clones in this sample may be carry-over from other donors' samples.

The CDR3 DNA sequence: TGTGCCAGCTCACCACCGTCCACCGGGGAGCTGTTTTTT. This sequence encodes CASSPPSTGELFF. This chain uses TRBV18 with TRBJ2-2, with unresolved D. With 0 bases removed from V and 4 bases from J, the gap between germline ends came to 3 bases. Germline CDR1 and CDR2: KGHSH and LQKENI. The CDR3 totals 13 residues.

The chain combines TRBV5-6 with TRBJ2-7; 10 nucleotides match TRBD1. There are 15 residues in the CDR3. Per the germline V gene, CDR1 is SGHDT and CDR2 is YYEEEE. V shed 3 bases and J 3 bases; nucleotides not matched to a gene: 6. CDR3 DNA: TGTGCCAGCAGCTCCCGGGACAGGGGAAACTACGAGCAGTACTTC. Protein product: CASSSRDRGNYEQYF.

The V gene is TRBV6-5, the J gene TRBJ2-5; a weak D match, TRBD1 (6 bases). V was cut by 0 bases and J by 1 base, with 6 bases left in between. Per the germline V gene, CDR1 is MNHEY and CDR2 is SVGAGI. There are 14 residues in the CDR3. The CDR3 sequence is CASSYSRGQETQYF. The DNA for the CDR3 is TGTGCCAGCAGTTACTCCAGGGGCCAAGAGACCCAGTACTTC.

This rearrangement joins TRBV7-9 to TRBJ2-1, with D perhaps TRBD2 (5 bases). Germline V gene data show CDR1 as SEHNR and CDR2 as FQNEAQ (reference sequence). There are 13 residues in the CDR3. V was trimmed by 0 bases and J by 9 bases, leaving 9 bases between them. CDR3 nucleotide sequence: TGTGCCAGCAGCTTAGCGTCCGGGATTGAGCAGTTCTTC. It is translated as CASSLASGIEQFF.

This chain joins TRBV7-9 and TRBJ1-6; no reliable D call. CDR1 and CDR2 from the germline V gene are SEHNR and FQNEAQ (reference sequence). Trimming took 5 bases from V and 6 from J, leaving 20 bases between them. CDR3 size: 17 residues. This CDR3 reads CASSPDTSGYGNSPLHF. CDR3 DNA sequence: TGTGCCAGCAGCCCGGATACCTCAGGTTATGGTAATTCACCCCTCCACTTT.

Written as DNA, the CDR3 is TGCGCCAGCAGCCAAGATTCCGCAAAGGGAAACACCATATATTTT. Its translation is CASSQDSAKGNTIYF. The chain combines TRBV4-3 with TRBJ1-3, with unresolved D. The CDR3 has 15 amino acids. The germline V gene encodes CDR1 LGHNA and CDR2 YSLEER. Between the trimmed V and J ends, which lost 0 bases and 4 bases, there was a span of 10 bases.

This chain connects TRBV7-6 to TRBJ2-5; D perhaps matches TRBD2 (5 bases). This CDR3 has 14 amino acids. Germline V gene data show CDR1 as SGHVS and CDR2 as FNYEAQ. V was clipped by 5 bases and J by 2 bases, with 12 bases between them. Here the CDR3 reads CASSPDFTQETQYF. The CDR3 nucleotides read TGTGCCAGCAGCCCGGACTTTACACAAGAGACCCAGTACTTC.

This clone has only a few counts. The chain has TRBV10-3 and TRBJ2-1, with D possibly matching TRBD2 (6 bases). Germline loops: CDR1 ENHRY, CDR2 SYGVKD. V lost 7 bases, J lost 10 bases, and 17 bases lay in between. The CDR3 has 13 amino acids. The DNA for the CDR3 is TGTGCCATCATATCGGAGGGGTTAGGGGAGCAGTTCTTC. It yields the protein CAIISEGLGEQFF.

This chain uses TRBV27 with TRBJ2-1; D is ambiguous. The V and J ends lost 5 bases and 6 bases respectively, with 5 bases between them. The CDR3 runs to 11 residues. Germline values: CDR1 MNHEY, CDR2 SMNVEV (reference sequence). In nucleotides, the CDR3 is TGTGCCAGCAGTGCCCTCAATGAGCAGTTCTTC. Translation gives CASSALNEQFF.

In its sample, this clone was seen a few times. The V call is TRBV9, the J call TRBJ1-4, with no clear D. Trimming stripped 7 bases from V and 5 bases from J, with 6 bases between. The CDR3 totals 11 residues. The germline gives CDR1 SGDLS, CDR2 YYNGEE. The chain's CDR3 is CASPGNEKLFF. DNA of the CDR3: TGTGCCAGCCCGGGAAATGAAAAACTGTTTTTT.

The V gene is TRBV7-2, the J gene TRBJ1-2, with 9 nucleotides matching TRBD1. Germline V lookup: CDR1 SGHTA, CDR2 FQGNSA. Unmatched junction bases numbered 14, after V lost 4 bases and J lost 8 bases. The CDR3 has 16 amino acids. Written as DNA, the CDR3 is TGTGCCAGCAGCTCTCGACCTCTAGGGACAGGGAACGGCTACACCTTC. Amino acids: CASSSRPLGTGNGYTF.

The chain joins TRBV7-9 to TRBJ2-2; weak D call: TRBD1 (5 bases). The CDR3 sequence is 14 residues long. Looked up from germline, CDR1 is SEHNR and CDR2 is FQNEAQ (reference sequence). The germline V and J ends were trimmed by 4 bases and 6 bases, with 12 bases remaining between them. CDR3 protein: CASSSNRGPGELFF. The CDR3 region has the DNA TGTGCCAGCAGCTCAAATAGGGGTCCCGGGGAGCTGTTTTTT. Based on the CDR3 plus reference TRBV7-9 and TRBJ2-2, the full variable domain is DTGVSQNPRHKITKRGQNVTFRCDPISEHNRLYWYRQTLGQGPEFLTYFQNEAQLEKSRLLSDRFSAERPKGSFSTLEIQRTEQGDSAMYLCASSSNRGPGELFFGEGSRLTVL.

The V call is TRBV11-2, the J call TRBJ1-3; D ambiguous. Germline V gene lookup returns CDR1 SGHAT and CDR2 FQNNGV. Trimming removed 5 bases at V and 0 bases at J, with 8 bases between. The CDR3 covers 14 residues. The CDR3 loop reads CASSLASSGNTIYF. CDR3 in DNA: TGTGCCAGCAGCCTGGCGTCCTCTGGAAACACCATATATTTT.

This clone has just one count. This CDR3 reads CASSVTGGKEYF. CDR3 sequence (DNA): TGTGCCAGCAGCGTGACAGGGGGCAAAGAGTACTTC. The chain links TRBV11-2 to TRBJ2-7; 10 nucleotides match TRBD1. The J segment lost 11 bases and the V segment lost 5 bases, leaving 6 bases of the junction unmatched. Germline V gene lookup returns CDR1 SGHAT and CDR2 FQNNGV. The CDR3 extends over 12 amino acids.

The chain uses TRBV27 and TRBJ2-1, with 8 bases that match TRBD1. The germline gives CDR1 MNHEY, CDR2 SMNVEV (reference sequence). The trim removed 2 bases at V and 4 bases at J, leaving 10 bases unmatched. This CDR3 has 17 residues. CDR3 in amino acids: CASSLGAPGQAYNEQFF. In DNA form, the CDR3 reads TGTGCCAGCAGTTTAGGGGCCCCGGGACAGGCTTACAATGAGCAGTTCTTC.

The chain recombines TRBV29-1 with TRBJ2-1; D gene uncertain. V was shortened by 2 bases and J by 9 bases, with 14 bases between the two germline ends. The CDR3 sequence is 13 residues long. The V gene's germline CDR1 is SQVTM and CDR2 ANQGSEA. CDR3 region: CSVELGRGSEQFF. The CDR3, as DNA: TGCAGCGTTGAATTGGGTCGAGGTAGTGAGCAGTTCTTC.

The rearrangement joins TRBV5-6 to TRBJ1-6, with D hard to call. This CDR3 contains 10 residues. In germline, CDR1 is SGHDT, CDR2 YYEEEE. The germline V and J ends were trimmed by 0 bases and 14 bases, with 3 bases remaining between them. The CDR3 nucleotides read TGTGCCAGCAGCTTGGACGCCCTCCACTTT. Translating it yields CASSLDALHF.

J is TRBJ2-7 and V is TRBV6-5, with 11 bases that match TRBD2. With V trimmed by 6 bases and J by 2 bases, 3 bases remained unmatched. This CDR3 is 14 amino acids long. Germline-derived CDR1 and CDR2 are MNHEY and SVGAGI. The CDR3 sequence is CASRPGLAAYEQYF. Here the CDR3 DNA reads TGTGCCAGCAGGCCGGGACTAGCGGCCTACGAGCAGTACTTC.

The V call is TRBV6-5, the J call TRBJ2-7; 9 bases match TRBD1. The germline V gene encodes CDR1 MNHEY and CDR2 SVGAGI. The CDR3 extends over 16 amino acids. Trimming took 4 bases from V and 0 from J; bases not matched to a gene: 7. CDR3 amino acids: CASSSDRGSSSYEQYF. In nucleotides, the CDR3 is TGTGCCAGCAGTTCAGACAGGGGGTCTAGCTCCTACGAGCAGTACTTC.

The rearrangement joins TRBV15 to TRBJ2-5; tentative D call: TRBD1 (6 bases). The CDR3 loop spans 13 amino acids. Germline V CDR1 and CDR2: LNHNV, YYDKDF (reference sequence). Trimming cost V 0 bases and J 9 bases, with 11 bases left between them. Here the CDR3 DNA reads TGTGCCACCAGCAGAGATGGACAGCCGTCCCAGTACTTC. It encodes CATSRDGQPSQYF.

Only a few counts were recorded for this clone. The chain's CDR3 is CASSQDPNQPQHF. CDR3 in DNA: TGCGCCAGCAGCCAAGACCCTAATCAGCCCCAGCATTTT. The chain recombines TRBV4-1 with TRBJ1-5; D not resolved. This CDR3 is 13 amino acids long. Germline CDR1 MGHRA, CDR2 YSYEKL. The V and J ends lost 0 bases and 4 bases respectively, with 4 bases between them.

The rearrangement joins TRBV18 to TRBJ2-1; weak D call: TRBD2 (6 bases). Trimming stripped 8 bases from V and 8 bases from J, with 7 bases between. Germline V gene sequence: CDR1 KGHSH, CDR2 LQKENI. CDR3 length: 10 amino acids. For the CDR3, the DNA is TGTGCCAGCGGGGAGGATGAGCAGTTCTTC. It encodes CASGEDEQFF.

The V and J genes are TRBV5-1 and TRBJ1-1; D is perhaps TRBD1 (5 bases). V shed 2 bases and J shed 6 bases, with 11 bases lying between them. The CDR3 runs 13 residues. From germline, CDR1 is SGHRS and CDR2 YFSETQ. CDR3 nucleotide sequence: TGCGCCAGCAGCTTTCCAGGGTTGGCTGAAGCTTTCTTT. It codes for CASSFPGLAEAFF.

J is TRBJ1-2 and V is TRBV7-8; TRBD1 is a possible D gene (6 bases). Trimming pared 5 bases from V and 6 bases from J, leaving 19 bases between. The CDR3 is made up of 15 amino acids. Per the germline V gene, CDR1 is SGHVS and CDR2 is FQNEAQ. The CDR3 bases are TGTGCCAGCAGCGGAAGAGGCGTAGGGGGGGATGGCTACACCTTC. Amino acid sequence: CASSGRGVGGDGYTF.

The DNA of the CDR3 is TGTGCCAGCAGCAAAAATTCGACCGGGACCGTAAGCATGAACACTGAAGCTTTCTTT. It yields the protein CASSKNSTGTVSMNTEAFF. The chain uses TRBV21-1 and TRBJ1-1. TRBV21-1 is labeled a pseudogene. The CDR3 is 19 residues long.

This sequence joins TRBV10-3 and TRBJ1-4; maybe TRBD1 (5 bases). The V gene lost 4 bases and the J gene lost 8 bases, with 11 bases spanning the gap. Germline lookup yields CDR1 ENHRY and CDR2 SYGVKD. The CDR3 is 13 residues long. CDR3 DNA sequence: TGTGCCATCAGTGCCCAGGGAGGGGAAAAACTGTTTTTT. Its protein is CAISAQGGEKLFF.

The J gene is TRBJ1-1, the V gene TRBV10-2; no clear D gene. Germline V lookup: CDR1 WSHSY, CDR2 SAAADI. The V gene lost 8 bases and the J gene lost 0 bases, with 7 bases spanning the gap. CDR3 size: 12 residues. DNA of the CDR3: TGCGCCAGCTCAAGACTGAACACTGAAGCTTTCTTT. Translated, it gives CASSRLNTEAFF.